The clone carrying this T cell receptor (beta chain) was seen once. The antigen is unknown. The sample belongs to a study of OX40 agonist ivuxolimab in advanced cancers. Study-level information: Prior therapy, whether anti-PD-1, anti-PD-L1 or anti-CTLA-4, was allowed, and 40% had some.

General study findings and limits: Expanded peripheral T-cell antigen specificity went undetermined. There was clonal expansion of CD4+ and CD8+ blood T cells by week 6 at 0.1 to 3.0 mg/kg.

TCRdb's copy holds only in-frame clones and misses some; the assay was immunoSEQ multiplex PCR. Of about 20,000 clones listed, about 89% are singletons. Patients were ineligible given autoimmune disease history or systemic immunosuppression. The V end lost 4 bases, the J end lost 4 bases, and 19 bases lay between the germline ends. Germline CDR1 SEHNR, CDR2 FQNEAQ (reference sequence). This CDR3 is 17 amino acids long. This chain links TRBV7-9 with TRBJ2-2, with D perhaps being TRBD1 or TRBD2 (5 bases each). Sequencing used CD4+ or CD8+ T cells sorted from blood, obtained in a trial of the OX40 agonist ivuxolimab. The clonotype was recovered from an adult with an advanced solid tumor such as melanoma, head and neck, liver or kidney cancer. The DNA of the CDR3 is TGTGCCAGCAGCTACTTCCGGGACGCATCGCCCACCGGGGAGCTGTTTTTT. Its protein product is CASSYFRDASPTGELFF.